The entry that follows covers one T cell receptor (beta chain) sequence. Trimming removed 4 bases from V and 8 bases from J; junction bases left unmatched: 2. The CDR3 length is 13 residues. Germline lookup yields CDR1 SGHTA and CDR2 FQGTGA. The source of the sample is a study of blood T cell repertoires in COVID-19. Study-wide background: Nucleic acid was either cDNA or gDNA, and it came from T cells, B-cell-depleted T cells, or PBMCs.

Generated by immunoSEQ multiplex PCR, the TCRdb table keeps only in-frame clones and is missing some. The data show around 100,000 clones, approximately 93% seen once. The TCR was taken from a man aged 45 to 65 with active COVID-19. The V gene is TRBV7-3, the J gene TRBJ1-4, with 9 bases lining up with TRBD1. The specimen was peripheral blood. The CDR3 here is CASSSTGGEKLFF. CDR3 DNA: TGTGCCAGCAGCTCGACAGGGGGGGAAAAACTGTTTTTT.